These T cell receptor beta chains were read from a single sample in a study of T cells in pancreatic ductal adenocarcinoma. Using immunoSEQ multiplex PCR, the repertoire was profiled, and TCRdb retains in-frame clones only, with some absent. The sample shows about 5,000 clones, 68% of them seen only once. Source material: pancreatic tumor tissue. These receptors all stem from a human donor with pancreatic ductal adenocarcinoma. The CDR3 runs from the conserved cysteine through the conserved F or W. Each record gives: D gene, J gene, clone size, V gene, CDR3 protein, CDR3 DNA. D genes are given only for firm matches. For some rows the clone size is stated as once, few or many, or as a class when expanded; others skip it.

>-|TRBJ1-3|-|TRBV4-2
CASSQGDSVSGNTIYF
TGTGCCAGCAGCCAAGGGGACTCCGTCTCTGGAAACACCATATATTTT
>TRBD1|TRBJ2-2|-|TRBV6-6
CASGTGEAGELFF
TGTGCCAGCGGGACAGGGGAGGCCGGGGAGCTGTTTTTT
>-|TRBJ1-1|-|TRBV7-6
CASSARSGGHGTEAFF
TGTGCCAGCAGCGCAAGATCCGGAGGGCACGGCACTGAAGCTTTCTTT
>-|TRBJ2-7|-|TRBV5-1
CASSSGLSYEQYF
TGCGCCAGCAGCTCAGGGCTCTCCTACGAGCAGTACTTC
>-|TRBJ2-3|-|TRBV27
CASSVQGQRDTQYF
TGTGCCAGCAGTGTACAGGGTCAACGGGATACGCAGTATTTT
>TRBD1|TRBJ1-2|-|TRBV29-1
CSVEDGTGRGYTF
TGCAGCGTTGAAGACGGGACAGGGCGAGGCTACACCTTC
>-|TRBJ2-7|few|TRBV7-8
CASVGDFYEQYF
TGTGCCAGCGTCGGGGACTTCTACGAGCAGTACTTC
>TRBD2|TRBJ2-1|-|TRBV7-2
CASSFTLPGGGFF
TGTGCCAGCAGCTTTACGTTGCCGGGAGGGGGGTTCTTC
>-|TRBJ2-1|-|TRBV11-3
CASSAKGYEQFF
TGTGCCAGCAGCGCTAAGGGCTATGAGCAGTTCTTC
>TRBD2|TRBJ2-7|-|TRBV19
CASSMTLPVRGGPPYEQYF
TGTGCCAGTAGTATGACGCTACCCGTACGCGGGGGGCCCCCCTACGAGCAGTACTTC
>-|TRBJ2-1|-|TRBV28
CASRHTGSSYNEQFF
TGTGCCAGCAGGCACACGGGGAGCTCCTACAATGAGCAGTTCTTC
>-|TRBJ2-7|-|TRBV6-1
CASRVGHPSSYEQYF
TGTGCCAGCAGAGTGGGACACCCCTCGTCCTACGAGCAGTACTTC
>-|TRBJ1-5|-|TRBV10-3
CAISEGARGSNQPQHF
TGTGCCATCAGTGAGGGGGCACGGGGAAGCAATCAGCCCCAGCATTTT
>-|TRBJ1-2|large|TRBV29-1
CSVGGQYGYTF
TGCAGCGTTGGGGGGCAGTATGGCTACACCTTC
>TRBD1|TRBJ1-2|few|TRBV20-1
CSAQGAYGYTF
TGCAGTGCGCAGGGGGCCTATGGCTACACCTTC
>-|TRBJ2-7|-|TRBV15
CATSRDFGGYEQYF
TGTGCCACCAGCAGAGATTTCGGTGGGTACGAGCAGTACTTC
>-|TRBJ2-7|-|TRBV4-2
CASSQDMGYEQYF
TGTGCCAGCAGCCAAGATATGGGCTACGAGCAGTACTTC
>-|TRBJ1-5|-|TRBV5-5
CASNLASNQPQHF
TGTGCCAGCAACTTAGCCAGCAATCAGCCCCAGCATTTT
>-|TRBJ2-2|few|TRBV2
CASKEQGPTGELFF
TGTGCCAGCAAGGAACAGGGACCCACCGGGGAGCTGTTTTTT
>-|TRBJ2-2|once|TRBV5-1
CASSLLGNTGELFF
TGCGCCAGCAGCTTGCTTGGGAACACCGGGGAGCTGTTTTTT
>TRBD2|TRBJ2-2|-|TRBV7-8
CASSPSAGGNTGELFF
TGTGCCAGCAGCCCCTCAGCGGGGGGCAACACCGGGGAGCTGTTTTTT
>-|TRBJ2-5|-|TRBV7-9
CASSLGRGGETQYF
TGTGCCAGCAGCTTAGGGAGGGGTGGAGAGACCCAGTACTTC
>-|TRBJ1-2|-|TRBV5-4
CASSLQGRADGYTF
TGTGCCAGCAGCTTACAGGGTCGTGCGGATGGCTACACCTTC
>-|TRBJ1-3|medium-sized|TRBV30
CAWSVSRISGNTIYF
TGTGCCTGGAGTGTATCTAGGATATCTGGAAACACCATATATTTT
>-|TRBJ1-2|few|TRBV6-1
CASTERGASYGYTF
TGTGCCAGCACCGAAAGAGGAGCGAGCTATGGCTACACCTTC
>-|TRBJ2-7|-|TRBV6-6
CASSGDRVYEQYF
TGTGCCAGCAGCGGCGACAGAGTCTACGAGCAGTACTTC
>-|TRBJ1-1|few|TRBV6-6
CASSYSGGQEAFF
TGTGCCAGCAGTTACTCAGGGGGGCAGGAAGCTTTCTTT
>TRBD1|TRBJ2-7|-|TRBV28
CAAAKTGTVFEQYF
TGTGCCGCCGCAAAAACCGGGACAGTCTTCGAGCAGTACTTC
>-|TRBJ2-2|-|TRBV7-9
CASSLHKLQNTGELFF
TGTGCCAGCAGCTTACATAAGTTGCAGAACACCGGGGAGCTGTTTTTT
>-|TRBJ2-3|-|TRBV5-4
CASSLGLEVDTQYF
TGTGCCAGCAGCTTGGGTCTAGAGGTCGATACGCAGTATTTT
>-|TRBJ1-5|few|TRBV2
CASSVGGQPQHF
TGTGCCAGCAGTGTGGGGGGGCAGCCCCAGCATTTT
>-|TRBJ2-3|-|TRBV7-6
CASSRELAKTDTQYF
TGTGCCAGCAGCCGAGAACTAGCAAAAACAGATACGCAGTATTTT
>-|TRBJ2-3|large|TRBV6-4
CASSLTSVDTQYF
TGTGCCAGCAGCCTTACCTCCGTGGATACGCAGTATTTT